The 25 T cell receptor beta chains below were found in one sample sequenced in a study of blood T cell repertoires in COVID-19. Profiled with immunoSEQ multiplex PCR; TCRdb holds only in-frame clones, not every one. The sample lists 65,000 to 80,000 clones, approximately 90% occurring once. The sample consisted of peripheral blood. Receptors were obtained from a man between 70 and 80 years old with active or convalescent COVID-19.

In its sample, this clone was seen a few times. The chain employs TRBV19 and TRBJ2-1; 14 bases are shared with TRBD2. V was pared by 6 bases and J by 4 bases, with 8 bases of the junction left unmatched. CDR1 and CDR2 (germline): LNHDA, SQIVND (reference sequence). The CDR3 extends over 17 amino acids. The CDR3 loop is CASSDAGTSGGYNEQFF. The CDR3 DNA is TGTGCCAGTAGCGACGCGGGGACTAGCGGGGGATACAATGAGCAGTTCTTC.

The chain has TRBV11-3 and TRBJ2-1; D might be TRBD1 (5 bases). This CDR3 comprises 14 residues. V lost 8 bases and J 5 bases, leaving 16 bases between the germline ends. Per the germline V gene, CDR1 is SGHNT and CDR2 is YENEEA. DNA for the CDR3: TGTGCCAGCGGCAGGGCCTCATCCAACAATGAGCAGTTCTTC. Amino acid sequence: CASGRASSNNEQFF. Together with reference TRBV11-3 and TRBJ2-1, the CDR3 gives the full variable domain: EAGVVQSPRYKIIEKKQPVAFWCNPISGHNTLYWYLQNLGQGPELLIRYENEEAVDDSQLPKDRFSAERLKGVDSTLKIQPAELGDSAVYLCASGRASSNNEQFFGPGTRLTVL.

The chain recombines TRBV6-4 with TRBJ1-2; 7 bases align to TRBD1. CDR1 is MRHNA, CDR2 SNTAGT, per germline. With 4 bases clipped from V and 7 bases from J, the junction kept 6 bases outside the gene matches. This CDR3 contains 13 residues. CDR3 sequence reads: CASSGVRGVGYTF. CDR3 DNA sequence: TGTGCCAGCAGTGGAGTCAGGGGGGTTGGCTACACCTTC.

The chain employs TRBV6-5 and TRBJ1-5; TRBD1 matches at 7 bases. The CDR3 is 14 amino acids. Trimming removed 5 bases from V and 8 bases from J; junction bases left unmatched: 9. Germline lookup yields CDR1 MNHEY and CDR2 SVGAGI. The CDR3 bases are TGTGCCAGCAGTCGGGGACAGCCCATGGAGCCCCAGCATTTT. Protein product: CASSRGQPMEPQHF.

The chain combines TRBV7-2 with TRBJ2-5; 7 positions agree with TRBD1. Trimming took 4 bases from V and 5 from J; bases not matched to a gene: 13. Germline CDR1 is SGHTA and CDR2 is FQGNSA. The CDR3 length is 16 residues. CDR3 in DNA: TGTGCCAGCAGCTATCCCCGACAGGGTTCGTGGGAGACCCAGTACTTC. Translation: CASSYPRQGSWETQYF.

This clone has a handful of counts. J is TRBJ2-5 and V is TRBV19; D perhaps matches TRBD2 (6 bases). This CDR3 is 15 amino acids long. Trimming pared 7 bases from V and 5 bases from J, leaving 20 bases between. Germline-derived CDR1 and CDR2 are LNHDA and SQIVND (reference sequence). The CDR3 DNA follows: TGTGCCAGTAATGAGGGGCTCGGGGGTACGGAGACCCAGTACTTC. Its protein product is CASNEGLGGTETQYF. Complete variable domain (other parts from reference TRBV19 and TRBJ2-5): DGGITQSPKYLFRKEGQNVTLSCEQNLNHDAMYWYRQDPGQGLRLIYYSQIVNDFQKGDIAEGYSVSREKKESFPLTVTSAQKNPTAFYLCASNEGLGGTETQYFGPGTRLLVL.

This clone occurred a few times. The rearrangement joins TRBV18 to TRBJ2-2; maybe TRBD2 (5 bases). The germline gives CDR1 KGHSH, CDR2 LQKENI. The V end was cut by 2 bases, the J end by 2 bases, with 9 bases between. This CDR3 is built from 15 residues. The CDR3 sequence: CASSPLSGNTGELFF. The CDR3 DNA sequence: TGTGCCAGCTCACCATTAAGCGGAAACACCGGGGAGCTGTTTTTT.

J is TRBJ1-2 and V is TRBV18; 7 bases map to TRBD1. Germline-derived CDR1 and CDR2 are KGHSH and LQKENI. V shed 6 bases, J shed 6 bases, and the junction held 13 bases outside the gene matches. The CDR3 is 15 amino acids. CDR3 in DNA: TGTGCCAGCTCTCCTCAGACAGGGTGGATCGATGGCTACACCTTC. Amino acids: CASSPQTGWIDGYTF.

This clone was seen a handful of times. This rearrangement joins TRBV6-2 or TRBV6-3 to TRBJ1-1; D uncertain. The CDR3 length is 14 residues. Germline V lookup: CDR1 MNHEY, CDR2 SVGEGT. Trimming pared 4 bases from V and 1 base from J, leaving 10 bases between. CDR3 residues: CASSSPAGNTEAFF. The DNA of the CDR3 is TGTGCCAGCAGTTCCCCGGCAGGGAACACTGAAGCTTTCTTT.

The table lists this clone with a few counts. The gene calls are TRBV5-1 and TRBJ1-5; D not certain. Deletions cut 0 bases from V and 9 bases from J, with 13 bases between. There are 14 residues in the CDR3. Germline V gene lookup returns CDR1 SGHRS and CDR2 YFSETQ. CDR3 in amino acids: CASSLAGSGWPQHF. Here the CDR3 DNA reads TGCGCCAGCAGCTTGGCCGGTTCTGGTTGGCCCCAGCATTTT.

This clone appeared once. The CDR3 DNA follows: TGCAGCGTTGAAGGACTAGCGGGAGGTCAGGACAATGAGCAGTTCTTC. This gives the protein CSVEGLAGGQDNEQFF. This chain uses TRBV29-1 with TRBJ2-1, with TRBD2 matching over 13 bases. This CDR3 comprises 16 residues. The germline V gene has CDR1 SQVTM and CDR2 ANQGSEA. Unmatched junction bases numbered 5, after V lost 1 base and J lost 5 bases.

The table lists this clone with a few counts. V gene TRBV27 combines with J gene TRBJ1-2; 7 bases are shared with TRBD1. The CDR3 has 16 amino acids. The germline V gene has CDR1 MNHEY and CDR2 SMNVEV (reference sequence). With 5 bases clipped from V and 1 base from J, the junction kept 10 bases outside the gene matches. CDR3 residues: CASSRQGQNHNYGYTF. CDR3 bases: TGTGCCAGCAGTAGACAGGGTCAGAACCATAACTATGGCTACACCTTC.

The chain combines TRBV7-8 with TRBJ1-5, with 10 positions matching TRBD1. Trimming removed 5 bases from V and 2 bases from J; junction bases left unmatched: 3. Germline V lookup: CDR1 SGHVS, CDR2 FQNEAQ. The CDR3 consists of 15 residues. The CDR3 here is CASSPGTGGNQPQHF. The CDR3 bases are TGTGCCAGCAGCCCAGGGACAGGGGGCAATCAGCCCCAGCATTTT.

The rearrangement joins TRBV24-1 to TRBJ2-1; the D is unclear. V was trimmed by 5 bases and J by 2 bases, leaving 6 bases between them. Germline assignment: CDR1 KGHDR and CDR2 SFDVKD. The CDR3 is made up of 13 amino acids. The CDR3 spells CATSGSPYNEQFF. CDR3 nucleotides: TGTGCCACCAGTGGGAGCCCCTACAATGAGCAGTTCTTC.

The V call is TRBV28, the J call TRBJ1-1; D remains unclear. Trimming removed 7 bases at V and 11 bases at J, with 23 bases between. Per germline, CDR1 MDHEN and CDR2 SYDVKM. This CDR3 comprises 14 residues. CDR3 sequence reads: CASNTRGLRAGAFF. DNA for the CDR3: TGTGCCAGCAACACACGAGGCTTACGGGCGGGTGCTTTCTTT.

The chain has TRBV7-9 and TRBJ2-7; weak D call: TRBD1 (6 bases). The CDR3 is 17 residues long. Germline CDR1 is SEHNR and CDR2 is FQNEAQ (reference sequence). The V and J ends lost 3 bases and 5 bases respectively, with 23 bases between them. This CDR3 reads CASSFGRGKLDANEQYF. DNA of the CDR3: TGTGCCAGCAGCTTTGGTAGGGGGAAACTAGATGCGAACGAGCAGTACTTC.

This clone was seen only a few times. J is TRBJ2-3 and V is TRBV6-2 or TRBV6-3; 8 nucleotides agree with TRBD2. Germline CDR1 and CDR2: MNHEY and SVGEGT. This CDR3 region has 16 residues. With 1 base clipped from V and 2 bases from J, the junction kept 5 bases outside the gene matches. CDR3 sequence reads: CASSYLAGGPTDTQYF. The CDR3 DNA reads TGTGCCAGCAGTTACTTGGCGGGAGGTCCCACAGATACGCAGTATTTT.

This clone is a singleton in its sample. This chain links TRBV14 with TRBJ1-4; 10 positions match TRBD1. Germline trimming cut 1 base from V and 3 bases from J; bases unmatched to any gene: 2. Germline CDR1 and CDR2: SGHDN and FVKESK. The length of the CDR3 is 16 residues. The CDR3 region has the DNA TGTGCCAGCAGCCAAGGTGGACAGGGGGCTAATGAAAAACTGTTTTTT. As protein: CASSQGGQGANEKLFF.

The rearrangement links TRBV5-1 to TRBJ2-5, with TRBD2 matching over 11 bases. J lost 2 bases, V lost 2 bases, and 5 bases had no gene match. The CDR3 is made up of 16 amino acids. Looked up from germline, CDR1 is SGHRS and CDR2 is YFSETQ. The CDR3 protein is CASSFSGTSGQETQYF. The CDR3 bases are TGCGCCAGCAGCTTCTCCGGGACTAGCGGACAAGAGACCCAGTACTTC.

CDR3 bases: TGTGCCTGGAGTGGAGACAGGGATGGCTACACCTTC. It yields the protein CAWSGDRDGYTF. This chain links TRBV30 with TRBJ1-2; 7 bases match TRBD1. V lost 1 base and J lost 6; bases outside the gene matches: 2. Germline V gives CDR1 GTSNPN, CDR2 SVGIG (reference sequence). The CDR3 runs 12 residues.

The chain employs TRBV6-5 and TRBJ2-2; TRBD1 matches at 9 bases. The junction had 7 bases not matched to a gene; V was cut back by 7 bases and J by 4 bases. CDR3 length: 15 residues. CDR1 is MNHEY and CDR2 is SVGAGI in the germline V gene. CDR3 protein: CASNPDRGSTGELFF. In nucleotides, the CDR3 is TGTGCCAGCAACCCGGACAGGGGAAGCACCGGGGAGCTGTTTTTT.

The rearrangement uses TRBV6-4 and TRBJ1-1; 7 bases match TRBD1. J lost 0 bases, V lost 6 bases, and 10 bases had no gene match. This CDR3 is built from 16 residues. The germline V gene encodes CDR1 MRHNA and CDR2 SNTAGT. The CDR3, as DNA: TGTGCCAGCAGACGACAGGGTGGGGTCATGAACACTGAAGCTTTCTTT. It translates to CASRRQGGVMNTEAFF.

A single count supports this clone. The chain has TRBV2 and TRBJ2-7; maybe TRBD1 (6 bases). The CDR3 contains 14 residues. Trimming took 1 base from V and 3 from J, leaving 10 bases between them. The germline V gene has CDR1 SNHLY and CDR2 FYNNEI. The CDR3 DNA reads TGTGCCAGCAGTGAAGGGACAGAATTCTACGAGCAGTACTTC. Translated, it gives CASSEGTEFYEQYF.

This chain joins TRBV19 and TRBJ2-1; maybe TRBD2 (5 bases). Germline V gene data show CDR1 as LNHDA and CDR2 as SQIVND (reference sequence). The CDR3 sequence is 14 residues long. Trimming took 8 bases from V and 6 from J, leaving 17 bases between them. The CDR3 region has the DNA TGTGCCAGTGAGGGTTTCATTGGGTCCAATGAGCAGTTCTTC. This gives the protein CASEGFIGSNEQFF. Full variable domain (missing parts from reference TRBV19 and TRBJ2-1): DGGITQSPKYLFRKEGQNVTLSCEQNLNHDAMYWYRQDPGQGLRLIYYSQIVNDFQKGDIAEGYSVSREKKESFPLTVTSAQKNPTAFYLCASEGFIGSNEQFFGPGTRLTVL.

This chain joins TRBV6-5 and TRBJ1-2; D not certain. Germline assignment: CDR1 MNHEY and CDR2 SVGAGI. CDR3 length equals 12 residues. Trimming cost V 6 bases and J 10 bases, with 15 bases left between them. The CDR3 loop is CASSPGRPSYTF. The CDR3 bases are TGTGCCAGCAGCCCCGGCAGGCCTTCCTACACCTTC.